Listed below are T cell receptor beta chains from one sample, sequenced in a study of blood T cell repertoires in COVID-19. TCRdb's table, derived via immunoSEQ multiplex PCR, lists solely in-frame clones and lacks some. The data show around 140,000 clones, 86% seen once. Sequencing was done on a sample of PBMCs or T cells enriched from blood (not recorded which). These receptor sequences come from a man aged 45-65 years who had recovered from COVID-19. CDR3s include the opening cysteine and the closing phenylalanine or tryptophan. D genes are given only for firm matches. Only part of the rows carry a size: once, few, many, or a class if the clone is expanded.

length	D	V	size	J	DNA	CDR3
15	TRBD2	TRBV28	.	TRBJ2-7	TGTGCCAGCAGTTCCTCCCCTAGCGGAACCTACGAGCAGTACTTC	CASSSSPSGTYEQYF
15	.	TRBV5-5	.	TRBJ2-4	TGTGCCAGCAGCTTGAGGAGGGTAGCCAAAAACATTCAGTACTTC	CASSLRRVAKNIQYF
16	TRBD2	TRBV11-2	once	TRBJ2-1	TGTGCCAGCAGTTCAGGGAAAACTAGCGGTCGGTATGAGCAGTTCTTC	CASSSGKTSGRYEQFF
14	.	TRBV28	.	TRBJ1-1	TGTGCCAGCACCCAAAGGGGAGGGAACACTGAAGCTTTCTTT	CASTQRGGNTEAFF
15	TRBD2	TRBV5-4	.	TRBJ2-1	TGTGCCAGCAGCGAGGGACTAGCGGGGCACAATGAGCAGTTCTTC	CASSEGLAGHNEQFF
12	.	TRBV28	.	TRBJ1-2	TGTGCCAGCAGGGAAATTGGGGGGGGCTACACCTTC	CASREIGGGYTF
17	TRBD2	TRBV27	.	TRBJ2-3	TGTGCCAGCAGCCGCCCCGGAGCGGGGCGTCTCACAGATACGCAGTATTTT	CASSRPGAGRLTDTQYF
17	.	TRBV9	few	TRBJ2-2	TGTGCCAGCAGCGTAGCATGGGGTGGGGGCAACACCGGGGAGCTGTTTTTT	CASSVAWGGGNTGELFF
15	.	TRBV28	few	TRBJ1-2	TGTGCCAGCAGGCAAGGAATCCAGGGGCGCTATGGCTACACCTTC	CASRQGIQGRYGYTF
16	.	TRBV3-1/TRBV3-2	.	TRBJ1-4	TGTGCCAGCAGCCAAGGGGGGGTTGCAACTAATGAAAAACTGTTTTTT	CASSQGGVATNEKLFF
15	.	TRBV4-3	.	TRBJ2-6	TGCGCCAGCAGCCAAGACCGGGGGAAGGCCAACGTCCTGACTTTC	CASSQDRGKANVLTF
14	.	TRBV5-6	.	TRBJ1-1	TGTGCCAGCAGCTTACTTGCGGCGAACACTGAAGCTTTCTTT	CASSLLAANTEAFF
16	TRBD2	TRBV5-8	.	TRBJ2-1	TGTGCCAGCAGCTTGGGCTTAGCGGGGGGCTACAATGAGCAGTTCTTC	CASSLGLAGGYNEQFF
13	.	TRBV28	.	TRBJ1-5	TGTGCCAGCGTTGGGCCGAACAATCAGCCCCAGCATTTT	CASVGPNNQPQHF
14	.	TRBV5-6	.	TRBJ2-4	TGTGCCAGCAGCCCCCCGCGAGCCAAAAACATTCAGTACTTC	CASSPPRAKNIQYF
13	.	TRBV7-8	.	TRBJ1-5	TGTGCCAGCAGCTTAGCCCAATATCAGCCCCAGCATTTT	CASSLAQYQPQHF
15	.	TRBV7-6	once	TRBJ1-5	TGTGCCAGCAGCTTATACGGACTGAGCAATCAGCCCCAGCATTTT	CASSLYGLSNQPQHF
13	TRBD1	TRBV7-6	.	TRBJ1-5	TGTGCCAGCAGCGGACAGGCGGGACAGCCCCAGCATTTT	CASSGQAGQPQHF
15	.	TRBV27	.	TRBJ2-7	TGTGCCGGCCAAGGGCCAGCGGCTCATCCCTACGAGCAGTACTTC	CAGQGPAAHPYEQYF
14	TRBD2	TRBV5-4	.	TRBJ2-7	TGTGCCAGCAGCTTGGCTGGCGGGGGAGACGAGCAGTACTTC	CASSLAGGGDEQYF
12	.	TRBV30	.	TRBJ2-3	TGTGCCTGGAGTACCTCCAGAGGGACGCAGTATTTT	CAWSTSRGTQYF
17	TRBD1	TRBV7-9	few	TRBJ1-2	TGTGCCAGCAGCCAATCGTTAGGACAGGGATTTACCTATGGCTACACCTTC	CASSQSLGQGFTYGYTF
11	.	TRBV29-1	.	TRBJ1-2	TGCAGCGTTGAAGCCCAGGGCGGCTACACCTTC	CSVEAQGGYTF
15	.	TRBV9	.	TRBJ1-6	TGTGCCAGCAGCCCCACCCGGACAGAGAATTCACCCCTCCACTTT	CASSPTRTENSPLHF
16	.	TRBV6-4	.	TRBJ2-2	TGTGCCAGCAGTGACTCTCCACTCCCGAACACCGGGGAGCTGTTTTTT	CASSDSPLPNTGELFF
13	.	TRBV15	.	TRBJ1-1	TGTGCCACCAGCGAGAGATCCGCAGGGGTAGCTTTCTTT	CATSERSAGVAFF
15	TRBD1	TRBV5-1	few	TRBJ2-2	TGCGCCAGCAGCCGTAGACAGGGAAACACCGGGGAGCTGTTTTTT	CASSRRQGNTGELFF
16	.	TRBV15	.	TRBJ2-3	TGTGCCACCAGCCCTCGGACTCGACCTAGCACAGATACGCAGTATTTT	CATSPRTRPSTDTQYF
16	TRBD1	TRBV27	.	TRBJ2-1	TGTGCCAGCAGCCCGTTGGGACAGGGCATATACAATGAGCAGTTCTTC	CASSPLGQGIYNEQFF
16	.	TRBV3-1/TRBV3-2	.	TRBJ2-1	TGTGCCAGCAGCCAAGATTGGGCAGGATCAGGAAATGAGCAGTTCTTC	CASSQDWAGSGNEQFF
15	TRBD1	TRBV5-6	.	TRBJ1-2	TGTGCCAGCAGCTTAAATCGACGGACAGGGGTTGGCTACACCTTC	CASSLNRRTGVGYTF
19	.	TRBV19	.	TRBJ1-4	TGTGCCAGTAGTATGAGGTCCGGGGGTTCGCTCCTGGCTAATGAAAAACTGTTTTTT	CASSMRSGGSLLANEKLFF
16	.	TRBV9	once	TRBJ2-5	TGTGCCAGCAGCGTATCCTGGACAAGGGGCCAAGAGACCCAGTACTTC	CASSVSWTRGQETQYF
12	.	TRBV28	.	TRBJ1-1	TGTGCCAGCAGTGAACCGGGACTGAGGGCTTTCTTT	CASSEPGLRAFF
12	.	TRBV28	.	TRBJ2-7	TGTGCCAGCAGTCAGGGGCCCCACGAGCAGTACTTC	CASSQGPHEQYF
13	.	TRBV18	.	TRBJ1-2	TGTGCCAGCTCACCACGGCAGGAGGGTGGCTACACCTTC	CASSPRQEGGYTF
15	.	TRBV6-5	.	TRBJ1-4	TGTGCCAGCAGTTATTTGCGGGGTACAGTTGAAAAACTGTTTTTT	CASSYLRGTVEKLFF
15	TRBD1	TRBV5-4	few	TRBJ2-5	TGTGCCAGCAGCTTGGTCACAGGGGGCAGGGAGACCCAGTACTTC	CASSLVTGGRETQYF
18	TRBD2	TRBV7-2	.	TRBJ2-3	TGTGCCAGCAGCTCCCGGGCTAGCGGGGGGTTAAGCACAGATACGCAGTATTTT	CASSSRASGGLSTDTQYF
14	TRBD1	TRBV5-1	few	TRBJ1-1	TGCGCCAGCAGCGGCGCAGGGGGATACACTGAAGCTTTCTTT	CASSGAGGYTEAFF
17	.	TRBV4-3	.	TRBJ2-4	TGCGCCAGCAGCCAGGGAGCAGGAGGGAGTGACAAAAACATTCAGTACTTC	CASSQGAGGSDKNIQYF